Each of the 24 T cell receptor beta chains below was sequenced from the same sample in a study of shared clonotypes between healthy human individuals. Measured with immunoSEQ multiplex PCR; TCRdb has only the in-frame clones, and not every one. In the table there are nearly 1 million clones, approximately 76% of which are singletons. Material: memory CD4+ T cells sorted from blood. The subset: CD45RA-negative fraction. The receptors here all came from a man in his late teens or twenties in good health.

The rearrangement links TRBV6-1 to TRBJ1-3; D may be TRBD1 (5 bases). Trimming took 5 bases from V and 0 from J, leaving 11 bases between them. This CDR3 region has 15 residues. CDR1 MNHNS and CDR2 SASEGT come from the germline V gene. The CDR3 DNA follows: TGTGCCAGCAGTCTTGGGACGGACTCTGGAAACACCATATATTTT. Translating gives CASSLGTDSGNTIYF.

This clone has more than one count but fewer than ten. The chain joins TRBV29-1 to TRBJ2-7; D is perhaps TRBD2 (7 bases). CDR1 SQVTM and CDR2 ANQGSEA come from the germline V gene. Trimming pared 4 bases from V and 3 bases from J, leaving 19 bases between. The CDR3 is 15 amino acids. The CDR3 is CSVGPGGRGGYEQYF. CDR3 sequence (DNA): TGCAGCGTTGGCCCGGGAGGCAGGGGAGGCTACGAGCAGTACTTC.

This chain uses TRBV30 with TRBJ2-2, with TRBD2 matching 10 bases. V trimming: 4 bases; J trimming: 5 bases; junction bases outside the gene matches: 10. Germline CDR1 and CDR2: GTSNPN and SVGIG (reference sequence). This CDR3 region has 16 residues. CDR3 loop: CAWTPGLARATGELFF. In DNA form, the CDR3 reads TGTGCCTGGACTCCGGGACTAGCGAGAGCTACCGGGGAGCTGTTTTTT.

The gene calls are TRBV19 and TRBJ1-4; D call uncertain. CDR1 is LNHDA and CDR2 is SQIVND in the germline V gene (reference sequence). The CDR3 runs to 14 residues. V was cut by 7 bases and J by 8 bases, with 17 bases left in between. CDR3 sequence reads: CASTPLGNVEKLFF. For the CDR3, the DNA is TGTGCCAGTACCCCCTTGGGAAACGTGGAAAAACTGTTTTTT.

This clone was detected only once. V is TRBV19 and J is TRBJ2-1, with TRBD2 matching over 10 bases. Germline-derived CDR1 and CDR2 are LNHDA and SQIVND (reference sequence). Germline trimming cut 5 bases from V and 7 bases from J; bases unmatched to any gene: 8. This CDR3 spans 15 amino acids. In nucleotides, the CDR3 is TGTGCCAGTAGTTCCCTAGCGGGAGATAGGAATGAGCAGTTCTTC. Translation: CASSSLAGDRNEQFF.

The V call is TRBV11-2, the J call TRBJ2-2; D is undetermined. Trimming removed 3 bases from V and 1 base from J, with 9 bases in between. The germline V gene encodes CDR1 SGHAT and CDR2 FQNNGV. CDR3 length equals 15 residues. The DNA of the CDR3 is TGTGCCAGCAGCTTCTTTGGCGGGAACACCGGGGAGCTGTTTTTT. Its translation is CASSFFGGNTGELFF.

V usage is TRBV30 and J usage is TRBJ1-1; the match to TRBD1 covers 9 bases. The CDR3 contains 13 residues. The V segment lost 4 bases and the J segment 4 bases; nucleotides outside the gene matches: 4. CDR1 is GTSNPN, CDR2 SVGIG, per germline (reference sequence). Written as DNA, the CDR3 is TGTGCCTGGAACCCACAGGGGGCCACTGAAGCTTTCTTT. It encodes CAWNPQGATEAFF.

Comments on this clone: This sample includes further DNA sequences coding for the same CDR3. The genes are TRBV11-2 and TRBJ2-7; 9 positions match TRBD1. V lost 5 bases and J lost 3; bases outside the gene matches: 5. Germline CDR1 and CDR2: SGHAT and FQNNGV. The length of the CDR3 is 14 residues. The CDR3 DNA reads as TGTGCCAGCAGCCCAGGACAGGGGAACTACGAGCAGTACTTC. Protein product: CASSPGQGNYEQYF.

The chain has TRBV27 and TRBJ1-6; no clear D. CDR1 MNHEY and CDR2 SMNVEV come from the germline V gene (reference sequence). This CDR3 is 17 amino acids long. Trimming cost V 0 bases and J 4 bases, with 13 bases left between them. The chain's CDR3 is CASSLSSIPGYNSPLHF. The CDR3 DNA reads as TGTGCCAGCAGTTTATCCTCAATTCCGGGATATAATTCACCCCTCCACTTT.

The J gene is TRBJ1-4, the V gene TRBV30; no clear D gene. The V end was cut by 2 bases, the J end by 8 bases, with 12 bases between. The V gene's germline CDR1 is GTSNPN and CDR2 SVGIG (reference sequence). The CDR3 sequence is 13 residues long. This chain's CDR3 is CAWSPGLREKLFF. CDR3 in DNA: TGTGCCTGGAGTCCCGGGTTAAGGGAAAAACTGTTTTTT.

This rearrangement joins TRBV29-1 to TRBJ2-7, with TRBD1 identical over 8 bases. This CDR3 comprises 13 residues. In germline, CDR1 is SQVTM, CDR2 ANQGSEA. Unmatched junction bases numbered 9, after V lost 6 bases and J lost 5 bases. In DNA, the CDR3 is TGCAGCGTCGGGACCCAGGGGGCGGACGAGCAGTACTTC. Its translation: CSVGTQGADEQYF.

The chain recombines TRBV5-1 with TRBJ2-2; 10 bases line up with TRBD2. Trimming at V came to 4 bases and at J to 6 bases, leaving 6 bases not matched to a gene. The CDR3 extends over 15 amino acids. Germline CDR1 is SGHRS and CDR2 is YFSETQ. In DNA, the CDR3 is TGCGCCAGCAGCCTCGTAGCGGGAGGCGCCGGGGAGCTGTTTTTT. This translates into CASSLVAGGAGELFF.

This chain links TRBV29-1 with TRBJ2-6; no reliable D call. The CDR3 totals 16 residues. From germline, CDR1 is SQVTM and CDR2 ANQGSEA. The V end lost 0 bases, the J end lost 0 bases, and 9 bases lay between the germline ends. In DNA, the CDR3 is TGCAGCGTTGAAGATGGATGGGTCTCTGGGGCCAACGTCCTGACTTTC. Amino acid sequence: CSVEDGWVSGANVLTF.

This chain connects TRBV30 to TRBJ1-5, with 9 positions matching TRBD1. The V and J ends lost 2 bases and 6 bases, in that order; junction bases with no gene match: 8. The CDR3 covers 15 residues. CDR1 GTSNPN and CDR2 SVGIG come from the germline V gene (reference sequence). The CDR3 DNA reads TGTGCCTGGAGTTCAGAACGGGACAGGGTTCAGCCCCAGCATTTT. Amino acid sequence: CAWSSERDRVQPQHF. Complete variable domain (other parts from reference TRBV30 and TRBJ1-5): SQTIHQWPATLVQPVGSPLSLECTVEGTSNPNLYWYRQAAGRGLQLLFYSVGIGQISSEVPQNLSASRPQDRQFILSSKKLLLSDSGFYLCAWSSERDRVQPQHFGDGTRLSIL.

The V and J genes are TRBV11-2 and TRBJ2-2; D is ambiguous. Trimming cost V 5 bases and J 1 base, with 14 bases left between them. CDR1 is SGHAT and CDR2 is FQNNGV in the germline V gene. This CDR3 region has 16 residues. The DNA for the CDR3 is TGTGCCAGCAGCCCCCTTAGGGATGAGAACACCGGGGAGCTGTTTTTT. Its protein product is CASSPLRDENTGELFF.

The chain employs TRBV6-6 and TRBJ2-3; the D call may be TRBD1 or TRBD2 (7 bases each). Trimming pared 0 bases from V and 5 bases from J, leaving 12 bases between. This CDR3 contains 15 residues. Germline V gene lookup returns CDR1 MNHNY and CDR2 SVGAGI (reference sequence). DNA for the CDR3: TGTGCCAGCAGTTACTCAAGCAGGGGGGGAGATACGCAGTATTTT. This sequence encodes CASSYSSRGGDTQYF.

Note on this clone: Other DNA sequences in this sample translate to the same CDR3. CDR3 protein: CASSPEQFF. As DNA, the CDR3 is TGTGCCAGCAGTCCCGAGCAGTTCTTC. The chain recombines TRBV7-9 with TRBJ2-1; D gene ambiguous. V dropped 6 bases and J dropped 10 bases, with 4 bases sitting between them. The CDR3 is 9 amino acids. CDR1 and CDR2 (germline): SEHNR, FQNEAQ (reference sequence).

The chain joins TRBV21-1 to TRBJ2-7. TRBV21-1 is given as a pseudogene. This CDR3 comprises 11 residues. Written as DNA, the CDR3 is TGTGCCAGCAGGCCTCTGTTGGAGCAGTACTTC. Translated, it gives CASRPLLEQYF.

The rearrangement uses TRBV30 and TRBJ2-2; no firm D call. CDR3 length: 14 amino acids. In germline, CDR1 is GTSNPN, CDR2 SVGIG (reference sequence). The V gene lost 3 bases and the J gene lost 5 bases, with 13 bases spanning the gap. The CDR3 loop is CAWSAWNETGELFF. The CDR3 nucleotides are TGTGCCTGGAGCGCCTGGAACGAAACCGGGGAGCTGTTTTTT.

In this sample, this clone turned up once. The rearrangement links TRBV5-1 to TRBJ2-7, with D possibly matching TRBD2 (5 bases). CDR1 SGHRS and CDR2 YFSETQ come from the germline V gene. The CDR3 has 14 residues. The ends were cut back, 0 bases at V and 6 bases at J, with 13 bases in the middle. The CDR3 spells CASSLGDSRGEQYF. For the CDR3, the DNA is TGCGCCAGCAGCTTGGGCGATAGTCGGGGCGAGCAGTACTTC.

This chain joins TRBV28 and TRBJ2-3, with 11 bases identical to TRBD2. The germline V gene encodes CDR1 MDHEN and CDR2 SYDVKM. The CDR3 spans 17 residues. After removal of 6 bases from V and 2 bases from J, the junction contained 10 bases not matched to a gene. CDR3 bases: TGTGCCAGCAGACTAGCGGGGGCCCTCATACACACAGATACGCAGTATTTT. Protein sequence: CASRLAGALIHTDTQYF.

This chain connects TRBV10-2 to TRBJ2-5; 8 nucleotides line up with TRBD2. J gave up 1 base and V 4 bases, and 2 bases lay outside the gene matches. Germline loops: CDR1 WSHSY, CDR2 SAAADI. This CDR3 has 14 residues. The CDR3 is CASSASGRQETQYF. CDR3 sequence (DNA): TGCGCCAGCAGTGCTAGCGGGCGCCAAGAGACCCAGTACTTC.

The chain employs TRBV7-9 and TRBJ2-7; unclear D gene. V lost 3 bases to trimming and J lost 4 bases, with 7 bases between them. CDR3 length equals 12 residues. Germline V CDR1 and CDR2: SEHNR, FQNEAQ (reference sequence). The CDR3 region is CASSFVSYEQYF. DNA for the CDR3: TGTGCCAGCAGCTTTGTGAGTTACGAGCAGTACTTC.

This sequence joins TRBV28 and TRBJ2-7, with 12 bases fitting TRBD1. This CDR3 comprises 14 residues. Germline CDR1 and CDR2: MDHEN and SYDVKM. Germline trimming cut 6 bases from V and 2 bases from J; bases unmatched to any gene: 2. CDR3 nucleotides: TGTGCCAGCAGATGGGACAGGGGGCCCTACGAGCAGTACTTC. The encoded protein is CASRWDRGPYEQYF. The entire variable domain, with the rest obtained from reference TRBV28 and TRBJ2-7, is as follows: DVKVTQSSRYLVKRTGEKVFLECVQDMDHENMFWYRQDPGLGLRLIYFSYDVKMKEKGDIPEGYSVSREKKERFSLILESASTNQTSMYLCASRWDRGPYEQYFGPGTRLTVT.